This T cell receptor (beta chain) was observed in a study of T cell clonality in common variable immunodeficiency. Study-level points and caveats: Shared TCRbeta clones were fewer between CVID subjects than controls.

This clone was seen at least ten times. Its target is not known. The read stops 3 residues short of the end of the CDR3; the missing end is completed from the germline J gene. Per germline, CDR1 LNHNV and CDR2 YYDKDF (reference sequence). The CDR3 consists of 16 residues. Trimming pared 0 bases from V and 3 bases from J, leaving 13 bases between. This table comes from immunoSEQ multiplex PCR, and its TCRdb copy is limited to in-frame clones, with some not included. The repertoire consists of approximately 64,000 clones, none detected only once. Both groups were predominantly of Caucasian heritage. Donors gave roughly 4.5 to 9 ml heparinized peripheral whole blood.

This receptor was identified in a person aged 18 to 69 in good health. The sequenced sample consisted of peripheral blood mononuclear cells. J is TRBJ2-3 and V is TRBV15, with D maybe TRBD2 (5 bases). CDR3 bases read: TGTGCCACCAGCAGAGATCTACGGGGAAATACAGATACG. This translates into CATSRDLRGNTDT. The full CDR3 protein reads CATSRDLRGNTDTQYF.